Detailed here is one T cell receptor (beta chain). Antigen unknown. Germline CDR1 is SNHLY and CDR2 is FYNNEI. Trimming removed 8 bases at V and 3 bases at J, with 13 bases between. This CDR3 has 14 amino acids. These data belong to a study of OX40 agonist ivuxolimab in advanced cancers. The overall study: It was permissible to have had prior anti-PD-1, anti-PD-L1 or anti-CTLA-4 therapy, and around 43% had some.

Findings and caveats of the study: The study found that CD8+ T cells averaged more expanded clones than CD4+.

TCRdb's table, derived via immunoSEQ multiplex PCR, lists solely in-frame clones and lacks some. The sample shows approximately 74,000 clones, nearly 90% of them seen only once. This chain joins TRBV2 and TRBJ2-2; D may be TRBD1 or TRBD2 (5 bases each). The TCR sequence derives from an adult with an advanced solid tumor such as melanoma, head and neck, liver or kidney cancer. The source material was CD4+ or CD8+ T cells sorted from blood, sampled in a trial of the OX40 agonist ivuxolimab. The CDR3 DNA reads TGTGCCAGCGGTGGGACGGCCTACACCGGGGAGCTGTTTTTT. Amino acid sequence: CASGGTAYTGELFF.